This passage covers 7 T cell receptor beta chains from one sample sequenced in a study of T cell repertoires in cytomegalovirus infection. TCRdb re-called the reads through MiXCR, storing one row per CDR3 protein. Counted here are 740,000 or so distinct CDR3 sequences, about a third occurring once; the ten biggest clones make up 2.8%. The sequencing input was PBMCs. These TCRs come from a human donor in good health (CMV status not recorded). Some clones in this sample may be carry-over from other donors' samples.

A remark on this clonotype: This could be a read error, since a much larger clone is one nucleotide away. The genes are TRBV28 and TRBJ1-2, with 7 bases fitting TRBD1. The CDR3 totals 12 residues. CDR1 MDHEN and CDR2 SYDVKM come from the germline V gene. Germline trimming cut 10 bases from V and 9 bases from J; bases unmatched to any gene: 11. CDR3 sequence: CATRQGTFSYTF. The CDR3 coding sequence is TGTGCCACGAGACAGGGAACGTTCAGCTACACCTTC.

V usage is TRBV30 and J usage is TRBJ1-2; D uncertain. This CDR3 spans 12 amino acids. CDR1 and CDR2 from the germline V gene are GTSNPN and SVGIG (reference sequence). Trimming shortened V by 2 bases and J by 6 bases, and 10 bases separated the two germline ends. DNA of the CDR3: TGTGCCTGGAGTCACAGCCACCATGGCTACACCTTC. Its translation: CAWSHSHHGYTF.

The CDR3 protein is CASSARTGETHNSPLHF. CDR3 in DNA: TGTGCCAGTAGTGCCCGGACAGGGGAAACCCATAATTCACCCCTCCACTTT. The chain links TRBV19 to TRBJ1-6, with TRBD1 matching 9 bases. Germline CDR1 and CDR2: LNHDA and SQIVND (reference sequence). The J segment lost 5 bases and the V segment lost 5 bases, leaving 10 bases of the junction unmatched. The CDR3 spans 17 residues.

The CDR3 loop reads CASSASGPRGGPQHF. In DNA form, the CDR3 reads TGTGCCAGCAGTGCGTCAGGCCCCAGGGGTGGACCCCAGCATTTT. V and J are TRBV2 and TRBJ1-5; D perhaps matches TRBD1 (6 bases). The V end lost 4 bases, the J end lost 10 bases, and 20 bases lay between the germline ends. The germline gives CDR1 SNHLY, CDR2 FYNNEI. The CDR3 spans 15 residues.

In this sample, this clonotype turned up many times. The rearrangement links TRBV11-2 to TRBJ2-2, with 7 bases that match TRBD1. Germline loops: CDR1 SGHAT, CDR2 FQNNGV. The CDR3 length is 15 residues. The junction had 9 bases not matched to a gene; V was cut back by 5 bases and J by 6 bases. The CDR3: CASSQKGQIPGELFF. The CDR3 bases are TGTGCCAGCAGCCAGAAGGGACAGATTCCCGGGGAGCTGTTTTTT.

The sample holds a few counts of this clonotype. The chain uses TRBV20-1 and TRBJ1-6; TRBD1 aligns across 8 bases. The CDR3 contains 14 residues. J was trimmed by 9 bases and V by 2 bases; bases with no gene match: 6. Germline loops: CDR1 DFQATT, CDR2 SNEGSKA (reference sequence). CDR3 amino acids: CSARPDRVSSPLHF. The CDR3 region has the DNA TGCAGTGCTAGACCGGACAGGGTTAGTTCACCCCTCCACTTT.

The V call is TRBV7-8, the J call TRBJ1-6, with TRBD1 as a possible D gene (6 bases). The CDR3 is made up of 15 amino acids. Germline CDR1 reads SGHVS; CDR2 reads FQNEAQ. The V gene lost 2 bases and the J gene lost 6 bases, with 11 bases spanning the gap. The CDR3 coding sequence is TGTGCCAGCAGCTTATCTACCAGGGGTAATTCACCCCTCCACTTT. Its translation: CASSLSTRGNSPLHF. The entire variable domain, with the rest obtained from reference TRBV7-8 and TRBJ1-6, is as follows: GAGVSQSPRYKVAKRGQDVALRCDPISGHVSLFWYQQALGQGPEFLTYFQNEAQLDKSGLPSDRFFAERPEGSVSTLKIQRTQQEDSAVYLCASSLSTRGNSPLHFGNGTRLTVT.